Given below is one TCR beta chain in context. The CDR3 runs to 17 residues. CDR1 and CDR2 (germline): LNHNV, YYDKDF (reference sequence). Trimming at V came to 1 base and at J to 4 bases, leaving 5 bases not matched to a gene. The data derive from a study of T cells in Graves' hyperthyroidism and ophthalmopathy. Amplified TCR beta CDR3 regions derived from RNA transcripts. HTBI primers drove first-round RT-PCR of the TCR CDR3. Via MiXCR, TCRdb re-called the multiplex PCR reads, giving one row per CDR3 protein. The sample yields about 410,000 distinct CDR3 sequences, roughly 15% seen once. Ophthalmopathy cases scored 3 or more on the Clinical Activity Score and 4 or more on NOSPECS grade, with duration below 3 months. Exclusions: uncontrolled infection, other autoimmune disease, pregnancy, lactation. Out of less than 12 ml of fresh peripheral blood came the PBMCs.

The V call is TRBV15, the J call TRBJ2-7, with TRBD2 matching 15 bases. The material sequenced was blood. This receptor was taken from a young man with Graves' ophthalmopathy. The CDR3 coding sequence is TGTGCCACCAGCAGAGGAGGACTAGCGGGGGGGCAATACGAGCAGTACTTC. Translating gives CATSRGGLAGGQYEQYF.